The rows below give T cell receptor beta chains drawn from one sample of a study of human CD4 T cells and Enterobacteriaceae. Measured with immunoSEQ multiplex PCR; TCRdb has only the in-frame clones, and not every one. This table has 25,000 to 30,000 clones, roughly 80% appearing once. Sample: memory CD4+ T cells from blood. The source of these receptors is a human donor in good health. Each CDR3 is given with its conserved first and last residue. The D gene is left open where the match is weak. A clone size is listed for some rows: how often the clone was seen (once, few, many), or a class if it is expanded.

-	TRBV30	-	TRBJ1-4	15	TGTGCCTGGAGTGTGAGTAGCGCCCTAGGTGAAAAACTGTTTTTT	CAWSVSSALGEKLFF
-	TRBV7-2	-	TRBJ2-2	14	TGTGCCAGCATTCGGGGCCAGAACACCGGGGAGCTGTTTTTT	CASIRGQNTGELFF
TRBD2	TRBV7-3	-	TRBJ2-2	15	TGTGCCAGCAGCTCAATAGCGGGACGGACCGGGGAGCTGTTTTTT	CASSSIAGRTGELFF
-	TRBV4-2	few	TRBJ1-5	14	TGTGCCAGCAGCCATAATGGTCGGGGGCAGCCCCAGCATTTT	CASSHNGRGQPQHF
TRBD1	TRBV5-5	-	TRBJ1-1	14	TGTGCCAGCAGCTTACAGGGGGCGAACACTGAAGCTTTCTTT	CASSLQGANTEAFF
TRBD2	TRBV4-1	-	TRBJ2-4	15	TGCGCCAGCCGCGGGACTATTTTAGCCAAAAACATTCAGTACTTC	CASRGTILAKNIQYF
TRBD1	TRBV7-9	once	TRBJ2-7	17	TGTGCCAGCAGCCCCAGGGAATACCGGGACAGAGTACGTGAGCAGTACTTC	CASSPREYRDRVREQYF
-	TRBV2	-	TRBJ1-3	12	TGTGCCAGCCATATAACGGAAAACACCATATATTTT	CASHITENTIYF
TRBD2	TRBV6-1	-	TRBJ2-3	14	TGTGCCAGCGTGGCGGGGGGACTAGTCGGCTCTCAGTATTTT	CASVAGGLVGSQYF
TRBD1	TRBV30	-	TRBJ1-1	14	TGTGCCTGCAAACTCCAGGACAGGGGGCGTGAAGCTTTCTTT	CACKLQDRGREAFF
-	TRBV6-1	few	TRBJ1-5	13	TGTGCCAGCAGTGGCAGGCTCTATCAGCCCCAGCATTTT	CASSGRLYQPQHF
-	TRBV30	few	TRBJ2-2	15	TGTGCCTGGAGTGTACGGAGCAGGGACACCGGGGAGCTGTTTTTT	CAWSVRSRDTGELFF
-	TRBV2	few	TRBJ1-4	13	TGTGCCAGCCAACTGACGACTAATGAAAAACTGTTTTTT	CASQLTTNEKLFF
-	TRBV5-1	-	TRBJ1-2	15	TGCGCCAGCAGCTTGGACGTCGCAGGGGCGAAGGGCTACACCTTC	CASSLDVAGAKGYTF
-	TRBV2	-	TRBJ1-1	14	TGTGCCAGCAGTGTTGGGCGGAAGAACACTGAAGCTTTCTTT	CASSVGRKNTEAFF
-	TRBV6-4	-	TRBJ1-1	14	TGTGCCAGCAGTGACTGGAGCCGAAACACTGAAGCTTTCTTT	CASSDWSRNTEAFF
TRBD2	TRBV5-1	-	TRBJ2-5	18	TGCGCCAGCAGCGGAAAGGGACTAGCGGGAGCGGGACAAGAGACCCAGTACTTC	CASSGKGLAGAGQETQYF
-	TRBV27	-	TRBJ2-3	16	TGTGCCAGCAGAATAAGCGGCACCCGCCCAACAGATACGCAGTATTTT	CASRISGTRPTDTQYF
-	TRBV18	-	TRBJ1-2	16	TGTGCCAGCTCACCACCCACGACTACAGCTAACTATGGCTACACCTTC	CASSPPTTTANYGYTF
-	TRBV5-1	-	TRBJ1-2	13	TGCGCCAGCACGGCTCAGCATGGACATGGCTACACCTTC	CASTAQHGHGYTF
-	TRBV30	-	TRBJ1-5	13	TGTGCCTGGAGCCCCGGCGGGGATCAGCCCCAGCATTTT	CAWSPGGDQPQHF
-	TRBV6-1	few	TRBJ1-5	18	TGTGCCAGCAGTGGACGGGACGGGGACCCCTTTAGCAATCAGCCCCAGCATTTT	CASSGRDGDPFSNQPQHF
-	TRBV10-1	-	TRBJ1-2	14	TGCGCCAGCAGTGAGAACAGGGCCGGTTCTGGCTACACCTTC	CASSENRAGSGYTF
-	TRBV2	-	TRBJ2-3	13	TGTGCCAGCAGTCCCTCCCCTGAAGGGACGCAGTATTTT	CASSPSPEGTQYF
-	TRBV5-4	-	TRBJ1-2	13	TGTGCCAGCAGCTCAAACAGGGTCTATGGCTACACCTTC	CASSSNRVYGYTF
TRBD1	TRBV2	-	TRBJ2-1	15	TGTGCCAGCAGTGAGTATGTGGGACAGTACAATGAGCAGTTCTTC	CASSEYVGQYNEQFF
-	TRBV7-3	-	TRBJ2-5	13	TGTGCCAGCAGCCCACTAGGCCAAGAGACCCAGTACTTC	CASSPLGQETQYF
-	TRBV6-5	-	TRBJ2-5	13	TGTGCCTGCAGTGGGACCTCCCGGTCGGCCCAGTACTTC	CACSGTSRSAQYF
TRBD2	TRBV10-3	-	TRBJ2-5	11	TGTGCCATTCTAGCGGGGGAGACCCAGTACTTC	CAILAGETQYF
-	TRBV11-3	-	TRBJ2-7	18	TGTGCCAGCAGCTTAGGCAAGATGGATGGACGGAGCTCCTACGAGCAGTACTTC	CASSLGKMDGRSSYEQYF
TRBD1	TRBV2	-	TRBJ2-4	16	TGTGCCAGCAGCCCGGGACAGGGGATAGCCAAAAACATTCAGTACTTC	CASSPGQGIAKNIQYF
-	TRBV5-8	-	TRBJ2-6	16	TGTGCCAGCAGCTTGTACGGGAGTAGTGGGGCCAACGTCCTGACTTTC	CASSLYGSSGANVLTF
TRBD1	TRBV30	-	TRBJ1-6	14	TGTGCCTGGGGGGTGAGGGGGCCTAATTCACCCCTCCACTTT	CAWGVRGPNSPLHF
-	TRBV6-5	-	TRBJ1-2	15	TGTGCCAGCAGTTACTCGAGAGCCGGGGGCAAGGGCTACACCTTC	CASSYSRAGGKGYTF
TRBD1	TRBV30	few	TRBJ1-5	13	TGTGCCTGGGGACAGGGTTTTAATCAGCCCCAGCATTTT	CAWGQGFNQPQHF
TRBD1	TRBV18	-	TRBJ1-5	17	TGTGCCAGCTCACCCGGGCAGGGGGACGCCCTGGCAATGACCCAGCATTTT	CASSPGQGDALAMTQHF
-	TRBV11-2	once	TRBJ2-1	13	TGTGCCAGCAGCCGCCCATTGGGGACTGAGCAGTTCTTC	CASSRPLGTEQFF